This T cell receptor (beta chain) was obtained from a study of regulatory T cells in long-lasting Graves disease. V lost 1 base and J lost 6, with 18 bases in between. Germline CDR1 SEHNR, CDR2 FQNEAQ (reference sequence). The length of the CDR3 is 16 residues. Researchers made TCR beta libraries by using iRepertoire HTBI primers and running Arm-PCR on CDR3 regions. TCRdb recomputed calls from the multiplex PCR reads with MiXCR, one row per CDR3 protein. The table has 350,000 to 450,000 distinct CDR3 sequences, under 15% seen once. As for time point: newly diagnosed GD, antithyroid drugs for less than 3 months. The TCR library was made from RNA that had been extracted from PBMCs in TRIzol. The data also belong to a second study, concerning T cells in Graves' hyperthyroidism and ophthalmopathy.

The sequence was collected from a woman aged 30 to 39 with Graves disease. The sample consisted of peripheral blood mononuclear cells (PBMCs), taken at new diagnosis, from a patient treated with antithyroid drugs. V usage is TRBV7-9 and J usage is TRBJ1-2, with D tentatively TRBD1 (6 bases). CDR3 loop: CASSLGRGTGADGYTF. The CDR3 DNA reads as TGTGCCAGCAGCTTAGGCAGGGGAACGGGCGCGGATGGCTACACCTTC.